The 24 T cell receptor beta chains in this list originate from one sample, sequenced in a study of beta chain features in type 1 diabetes. Study results and caveats: Shorter TCRB CDR3s, moderately but significantly so, were found in Type 1 diabetes patients in all four CD4+ subsets.

These receptors' targets are unknown. Sequencing targeted expressed TCRB transcripts, as all isolated RNA had been reverse transcribed. This table comes from immunoSEQ multiplex PCR, and its TCRdb copy is limited to in-frame clones, with some not included. The profile shows 100,000 to 150,000 clones, roughly 17% of them singletons. The sample consisted of central memory CD4+ T cells from blood. The receptors were gathered from a young man with type 1 diabetes.

The chain links TRBV2 to TRBJ1-1; TRBD1 agrees at 8 bases. This CDR3 spans 14 amino acids. V trimming: 6 bases; J trimming: 5 bases; junction bases outside the gene matches: 8. Germline assignment: CDR1 SNHLY and CDR2 FYNNEI. The CDR3 protein is CASRVDRVETEAFF. CDR3 coding DNA: TGTGCCAGCAGGGTGGACAGGGTAGAAACTGAAGCTTTCTTT.

This clone was seen a few times. The V call is TRBV29-1, the J call TRBJ2-1, with D perhaps TRBD2 (5 bases). This CDR3 contains 15 residues. V was trimmed by 1 base and J by 1 base, leaving 11 bases between them. Germline V gives CDR1 SQVTM, CDR2 ANQGSEA. Written as DNA, the CDR3 is TGCAGCGTTGAAGGTGTAGAGCGGTCCTACAATGAGCAGTTCTTC. It yields the protein CSVEGVERSYNEQFF.

The chain carries TRBV18 and TRBJ2-7; D may be TRBD2 (6 bases). The V gene lost 2 bases and the J gene lost 5 bases, with 13 bases spanning the gap. This CDR3 is built from 14 residues. Germline V gives CDR1 KGHSH, CDR2 LQKENI. CDR3 nucleotide sequence: TGTGCCAGCTCACCAATTGGGGGGTACGACGAGCAGTACTTC. Its protein is CASSPIGGYDEQYF.

The rearrangement links TRBV4-1 to TRBJ1-1, with D perhaps matching TRBD1 (5 bases). The germline gives CDR1 MGHRA, CDR2 YSYEKL. The CDR3 totals 15 residues. Trimming took off 0 bases at V and 5 bases at J, with 13 bases between the two ends. CDR3 coding DNA: TGCGCCAGCAGCCAAGAGGGGCAGGGTTTGACTGAAGCTTTCTTT. This gives the protein CASSQEGQGLTEAFF.

This clone was counted between two and nine times. In nucleotides, the CDR3 is TGTGCCAGCAGTTACGGCCCGCTCGGAGAGACCCAGTACTTC. Encoded protein: CASSYGPLGETQYF. The J gene is TRBJ2-5, the V gene TRBV6-5, with D unresolved. The CDR3 length is 14 residues. The V gene lost 2 bases and the J gene lost 4 bases, with 11 bases spanning the gap. The germline gives CDR1 MNHEY, CDR2 SVGAGI.

This clone was observed a few times. The chain recombines TRBV2 with TRBJ2-1; D not resolved. Trimming removed 6 bases from V and 0 bases from J, with 9 bases in between. The CDR3 contains 14 residues. CDR1 SNHLY and CDR2 FYNNEI come from the germline V gene. CDR3 protein: CASREMSSYNEQFF. As DNA, the CDR3 is TGTGCCAGCAGGGAGATGAGCTCCTACAATGAGCAGTTCTTC.

This clone was counted a few times. V usage is TRBV6-5 and J usage is TRBJ2-1; D ambiguous. Trimming shortened V by 5 bases and J by 0 bases, and 8 bases separated the two germline ends. Per germline, CDR1 MNHEY and CDR2 SVGAGI. The CDR3 consists of 14 residues. DNA of the CDR3: TGTGCCAGCAGTAGTTTGGGCTCCTACAATGAGCAGTTCTTC. Translation gives CASSSLGSYNEQFF.

This clone has at least ten counts. V is TRBV2 and J is TRBJ2-7, with D perhaps matching TRBD2 (6 bases). The CDR3 consists of 15 residues. The ends were cut back, 7 bases at V and 2 bases at J, with 18 bases in the middle. Germline V lookup: CDR1 SNHLY, CDR2 FYNNEI. CDR3 in DNA: TGTGCCAGCACCCGGGGAGGACGAGGGGCCTACGAGCAGTACTTC. It specifies CASTRGGRGAYEQYF.

The chain combines TRBV29-1 with TRBJ1-1; D is ambiguous. Germline lookup yields CDR1 SQVTM and CDR2 ANQGSEA. The length of the CDR3 is 14 residues. V lost 2 bases to trimming and J lost 1 base, with 11 bases between them. The CDR3 DNA reads TGCAGCGTTGAACGGGGATACACGAACACTGAAGCTTTCTTT. This sequence encodes CSVERGYTNTEAFF. Variable domain in full (rest from reference TRBV29-1 and TRBJ1-1): SAVISQKPSRDICQRGTSLTIQCQVDSQVTMMFWYRQQPGQSLTLIATANQGSEATYESGFVIDKFPISRPNLTFSTLTVSNMSPEDSSIYLCSVERGYTNTEAFFGQGTRLTVV.

The chain uses TRBV19 and TRBJ2-7; 9 bases agree with TRBD2. Germline V CDR1 and CDR2: LNHDA, SQIVND (reference sequence). The CDR3 totals 17 residues. Trimming at V came to 4 bases and at J to 3 bases, leaving 13 bases not matched to a gene. CDR3 bases: TGTGCCAGTAGTAACGGGCGCCTAGCGGGACACTACTACGAGCAGTACTTC. This sequence encodes CASSNGRLAGHYYEQYF.

This clone was seen a few times. This chain links TRBV7-2 with TRBJ1-4; D unresolved. The germline CDR1 and CDR2 sequences are SGHTA and FQGNSA. Between the trimmed V and J ends, which lost 8 bases and 8 bases, there was a span of 21 bases. The CDR3 runs 15 residues. The CDR3 spells CASEPNPMEREKLFF. The DNA for the CDR3 is TGTGCCAGCGAACCCAATCCGATGGAGAGGGAAAAACTGTTTTTT.

V is TRBV29-1 and J is TRBJ2-1, with D maybe TRBD2 (5 bases). Trimming removed 7 bases from V and 4 bases from J, with 17 bases in between. Germline-derived CDR1 and CDR2 are SQVTM and ANQGSEA. The CDR3 consists of 14 residues. The CDR3: CSDRTRGFYNEQFF. The CDR3 region has the DNA TGCAGCGATAGGACCAGAGGGTTTTACAATGAGCAGTTCTTC.

The chain joins TRBV23-1 to TRBJ2-5, with D possibly called TRBD1 or TRBD2 (6 bases each). TRBV23-1 counts as an open reading frame of uncertain function. Trimming removed 0 bases at V and 2 bases at J, with 19 bases between. The CDR3 sequence is 18 residues long. CDR3 nucleotide sequence: TGCGCCAGCAGTCAATCAGGGATCCGGAGGGGGTTACAAGAGACCCAGTACTTC. This gives the protein CASSQSGIRRGLQETQYF.

This clone appeared a few times. The CDR3 region has the DNA TGCGCCAGCAGCGCCTCGCCAAGGGGGAGCTCCTACAATGAGCAGTTCTTC. Translating gives CASSASPRGSSYNEQFF. The J gene is TRBJ2-1, the V gene TRBV4-3, with D possibly being TRBD1 (6 bases). This CDR3 has 17 residues. Trimming took off 5 bases at V and 0 bases at J, with 17 bases between the two ends. The V gene's germline CDR1 is LGHNA and CDR2 YSLEER.

The chain uses TRBV9 and TRBJ1-1; perhaps TRBD1 as D (5 bases). V shed 0 bases and J shed 7 bases, with 7 bases lying between them. CDR1 is SGDLS and CDR2 is YYNGEE in the germline V gene. The CDR3 extends over 12 amino acids. The CDR3 loop is CASSVVGGEAFF. CDR3 coding DNA: TGTGCCAGCAGCGTAGTTGGGGGTGAAGCTTTCTTT.

This clone was counted ten times or more. The chain has TRBV5-1 and TRBJ2-1, with D perhaps matching TRBD2 (8 bases). This CDR3 has 17 amino acids. Per germline, CDR1 SGHRS and CDR2 YFSETQ. Trimming took off 7 bases at V and 4 bases at J, with 24 bases between the two ends. CDR3 sequence (DNA): TGCGCCAGCCACACAGGGGTCACTAGCGGAGTATACAATGAGCAGTTCTTC. This sequence encodes CASHTGVTSGVYNEQFF.

This clone was seen a few times. The V call is TRBV30, the J call TRBJ1-1; D unresolved. The CDR3 runs to 12 residues. V lost 4 bases, J lost 1 base, and 7 bases lay in between. The germline gives CDR1 GTSNPN, CDR2 SVGIG (reference sequence). DNA of the CDR3: TGTGCCTGGACCCCAGGGAACACTGAAGCTTTCTTT. Translating gives CAWTPGNTEAFF. The full variable domain, rest sourced from reference TRBV30 and TRBJ1-1, is SQTIHQWPATLVQPVGSPLSLECTVEGTSNPNLYWYRQAAGRGLQLLFYSVGIGQISSEVPQNLSASRPQDRQFILSSKKLLLSDSGFYLCAWTPGNTEAFFGQGTRLTVV.

The chain carries TRBV19 and TRBJ1-2; D gene ambiguous. The V end was cut by 1 base, the J end by 7 bases, with 13 bases between. CDR3 length: 14 residues. The germline CDR1 and CDR2 sequences are LNHDA and SQIVND (reference sequence). CDR3 DNA sequence: TGTGCCAGTAGTATAGCGGCTGGGAGCGTTGGCTACACCTTC. Protein: CASSIAAGSVGYTF.

This chain connects TRBV9 to TRBJ1-1; the D gene is possibly TRBD1 (5 bases). The V gene lost 0 bases and the J gene lost 4 bases, with 13 bases spanning the gap. The CDR3 loop spans 15 amino acids. CDR1 is SGDLS, CDR2 YYNGEE, per germline. CDR3 protein: CASSVAPRATTEAFF. The CDR3 region has the DNA TGTGCCAGCAGCGTAGCCCCCAGGGCGACCACTGAAGCTTTCTTT.

This clone turned up a few times. Other DNA variants within this sample encode the same CDR3. The V and J genes are TRBV2 and TRBJ2-7; D remains unclear. Trimming removed 3 bases at V and 4 bases at J, with 1 base between. The CDR3 extends over 10 amino acids. Germline V CDR1 and CDR2: SNHLY, FYNNEI. In DNA, the CDR3 is TGTGCCAGCAGTGATTACGAGCAGTACTTC. Translation: CASSDYEQYF.

This clone was seen a few times. The gene calls are TRBV7-9 and TRBJ1-2; 7 nucleotides match TRBD1. The CDR3 has 14 amino acids. V dropped 4 bases and J dropped 7; count of bases not matched to a gene: 9. The germline gives CDR1 SEHNR, CDR2 FQNEAQ (reference sequence). CDR3 residues: CASSSRGTDSGYTF. The CDR3 DNA reads as TGTGCCAGCAGCTCTAGGGGGACAGATAGTGGCTACACCTTC.

This clone has just a few counts. The V call is TRBV6-1, the J call TRBJ2-3, with TRBD2 identical over 7 bases. The CDR3 loop spans 15 amino acids. Looked up from germline, CDR1 is MNHNS and CDR2 is SASEGT. Losses at the gene ends were 4 bases for V and 0 bases for J; bases not matched to a gene: 4. The CDR3 DNA sequence: TGTGCCAGCAGTGCGAGACTAGCTAGCACAGATACGCAGTATTTT. Residues: CASSARLASTDTQYF.

J is TRBJ1-1 and V is TRBV29-1; perhaps TRBD1 as D (6 bases). V was clipped by 1 base and J by 3 bases, with 15 bases between them. The germline CDR1 and CDR2 sequences are SQVTM and ANQGSEA. The CDR3 is made up of 15 amino acids. CDR3 residues: CSVEGETGADTEAFF. The CDR3 DNA reads TGCAGCGTTGAAGGGGAGACGGGGGCCGACACTGAAGCTTTCTTT. Combining the CDR3 with reference TRBV29-1 and TRBJ1-1 gives the whole variable domain SAVISQKPSRDICQRGTSLTIQCQVDSQVTMMFWYRQQPGQSLTLIATANQGSEATYESGFVIDKFPISRPNLTFSTLTVSNMSPEDSSIYLCSVEGETGADTEAFFGQGTRLTVV.

The chain carries TRBV7-8 and TRBJ2-3; the D is unclear. Germline V CDR1 and CDR2: SGHVS, FQNEAQ. CDR3 length: 14 amino acids. V lost 2 bases and J 0 bases, leaving 6 bases between the germline ends. The CDR3 is CASSLSPSTDTQYF. The CDR3 DNA sequence: TGTGCCAGCAGCTTAAGTCCAAGCACAGATACGCAGTATTTT.